This T cell receptor (beta chain) was captured in a study of blood T cell repertoires in COVID-19. Here immunoSEQ multiplex PCR was the method, and the copy in TCRdb shows in-frame clones only, minus some. The data show tens of thousands of clones, 65% to 90% seen once. Trimming took off 5 bases at V and 5 bases at J, with 9 bases between the two ends. This CDR3 is 12 amino acids long. Germline V lookup: CDR1 MNHNY, CDR2 SVGAGI (reference sequence). The V call is TRBV6-6, the J call TRBJ2-5; D remains ambiguous. The sequence came from a man aged 60 to 69 with acute or convalescent COVID-19. Material: peripheral blood. CDR3: CASSILSETQYF. The CDR3 region has the DNA TGTGCCAGCAGTATCCTTTCGGAGACCCAGTACTTC.